This T cell receptor (beta chain) was recorded in a study of cytomegalovirus exposure and HLA in healthy donors. Clones were read by immunoSEQ multiplex PCR, and TCRdb kept only the in-frame ones, dropping some. The sample holds some 170,000 clones, about 95% seen once. CDR1 and CDR2 from the germline V gene are SEHNR and FQNEAQ (reference sequence). V gave up 3 bases and J gave up 4 bases, with 15 bases separating them. This CDR3 has 15 amino acids. The chain combines TRBV7-9 with TRBJ2-5; no clear D. Input material: PBMCs. This sequence was found in a woman aged 18-29 years in good health and CMV-seronegative. CDR3 in amino acids: CASSLLLSSLETQYF. CDR3 nucleotide sequence: TGTGCCAGCAGCTTGCTACTCTCTTCACTAGAGACCCAGTACTTC.